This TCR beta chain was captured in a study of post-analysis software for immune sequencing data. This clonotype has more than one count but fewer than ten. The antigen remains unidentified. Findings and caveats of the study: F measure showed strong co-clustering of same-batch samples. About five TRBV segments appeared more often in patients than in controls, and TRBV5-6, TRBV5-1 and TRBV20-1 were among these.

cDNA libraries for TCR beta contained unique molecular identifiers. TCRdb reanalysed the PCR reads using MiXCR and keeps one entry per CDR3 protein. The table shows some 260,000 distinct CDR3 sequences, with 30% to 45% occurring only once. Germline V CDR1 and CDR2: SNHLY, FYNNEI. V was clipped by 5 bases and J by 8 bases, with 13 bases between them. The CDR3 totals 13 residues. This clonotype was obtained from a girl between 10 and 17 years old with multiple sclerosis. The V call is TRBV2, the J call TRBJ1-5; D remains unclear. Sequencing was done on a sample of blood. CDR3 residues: CASSSGSGEPQHF. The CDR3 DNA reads TGTGCCAGCAGTTCGGGATCCGGTGAGCCCCAGCATTTT.